The 30 T cell receptor beta chains presented below share a single source sample, sequenced in a study of blood T cell repertoires in COVID-19. TCRdb's table, derived via immunoSEQ multiplex PCR, lists solely in-frame clones and lacks some. The data contain 150,000 to 170,000 clones, 78% of them singletons. The sequencing sample was made of peripheral blood. Receptors were obtained from a man older than 75 with acute or convalescent COVID-19.

V usage is TRBV2 and J usage is TRBJ1-2; D is possibly TRBD1 (5 bases). With 4 bases removed from V and 4 bases from J, the gap between germline ends came to 13 bases. The CDR3 is 14 residues long. CDR1 and CDR2 from the germline V gene are SNHLY and FYNNEI. The CDR3 here is CASSVEGLIYGYTF. In DNA form, the CDR3 reads TGTGCCAGCAGTGTGGAGGGACTGATCTATGGCTACACCTTC.

This clone showed up just a few times. V gene TRBV6-6 combines with J gene TRBJ2-1, with D maybe TRBD1 (5 bases). V dropped 6 bases and J dropped 10 bases, with 10 bases sitting between them. Germline CDR1 MNHNY, CDR2 SVGAGI (reference sequence). There are 11 residues in the CDR3. The CDR3 region has the DNA TGTGCCAGCAGAACACAGGAGGAGCAGTTCTTC. Residues: CASRTQEEQFF.

This clone turned up a few times. This chain links TRBV6-5 with TRBJ1-5; 7 bases agree with TRBD1. Germline values: CDR1 MNHEY, CDR2 SVGAGI. This CDR3 spans 12 amino acids. V lost 8 bases to trimming and J lost 7 bases; unmatched junction nucleotides: 5. Here the CDR3 reads CASRQGGQPQHF. In DNA, the CDR3 is TGTGCCAGCCGACAGGGTGGCCAGCCCCAGCATTTT.

The chain links TRBV3-1 (or the pseudogene TRBV3-2) to TRBJ2-7; D gene unclear. Germline V lookup: CDR1 LGHDT, CDR2 YNNKEL (reference sequence). The CDR3 sequence is 14 residues long. Trimming removed 4 bases from V and 0 bases from J, with 10 bases in between. CDR3 coding DNA: TGTGCCAGCAGCCTACCAACAAACTCCTACGAGCAGTACTTC. This translates into CASSLPTNSYEQYF.

V and J are TRBV15 and TRBJ2-7, with 9 bases that match TRBD1. Germline V lookup: CDR1 LNHNV, CDR2 YYDKDF (reference sequence). J was trimmed by 0 bases and V by 1 base; bases with no gene match: 4. This CDR3 is built from 16 residues. CDR3 amino acids: CATSRVDRGHSYEQYF. The CDR3 region has the DNA TGTGCCACCAGCAGAGTGGACAGGGGACACTCCTACGAGCAGTACTTC.

This clone has just a few counts. The CDR3 nucleotides are TGTGCCAGCAGCCGACTAGCCCTTAGCACAGATACGCAGTATTTT. Its protein product is CASSRLALSTDTQYF. The chain links TRBV13 to TRBJ2-3, with 7 positions matching TRBD2. The germline gives CDR1 PRHDT, CDR2 FYEKMQ (reference sequence). The ends lost 5 bases at V and 0 bases at J; junction bases unmatched: 5. This CDR3 has 15 amino acids. Looking up the rest from reference TRBV13 and TRBJ2-3 gives the full variable domain: AAGVIQSPRHLIKEKRETATLKCYPIPRHDTVYWYQQGPGQDPQFLISFYEKMQSDKGSIPDRFSAQQFSDYHSELNMSSLELGDSALYFCASSRLALSTDTQYFGPGTRLTVL.

The chain carries TRBV30 and TRBJ2-5; TRBD2 matches 7 bases. This CDR3 has 13 residues. CDR1 is GTSNPN, CDR2 SVGIG, per germline (reference sequence). The trim removed 4 bases at V and 0 bases at J, leaving 2 bases unmatched. The CDR3 reads CAWTGTNQETQYF. The DNA of the CDR3 is TGTGCCTGGACCGGGACTAACCAAGAGACCCAGTACTTC.

The chain uses TRBV3-1 (or the pseudogene TRBV3-2) and TRBJ2-5, with 12 bases fitting TRBD2. The CDR3 is 17 amino acids. J was trimmed by 2 bases and V by 2 bases; bases with no gene match: 6. Germline CDR1 and CDR2: LGHDT and YNNKEL (reference sequence). The CDR3 region has the DNA TGTGCCAGCAGCCAAAGGGCTAGCGGGGGGGCACAAGAGACCCAGTACTTC. Translated: CASSQRASGGAQETQYF.

J is TRBJ1-2 and V is TRBV28, with D perhaps matching TRBD1 (6 bases). The V end lost 4 bases, the J end lost 5 bases, and 20 bases lay between the germline ends. In germline, CDR1 is MDHEN, CDR2 SYDVKM. CDR3 length equals 16 residues. As DNA, the CDR3 is TGTGCCAGCAGTTCCATCGGGGGGCAGAACCTTTATGGCTACACCTTC. Amino acids: CASSSIGGQNLYGYTF.

The J gene is TRBJ1-1, the V gene TRBV12-3 or TRBV12-4; D is unresolved. The CDR3 loop spans 13 amino acids. Trimming stripped 6 bases from V and 0 bases from J, with 8 bases between. The CDR3 DNA follows: TGTGCCAGCAGACCAGAAGTGAACACTGAAGCTTTCTTT. Protein: CASRPEVNTEAFF.

The chain carries TRBV29-1 and TRBJ1-1; 9 positions match TRBD1. CDR1 is SQVTM, CDR2 ANQGSEA, per germline. The CDR3 extends over 15 amino acids. J was trimmed by 3 bases and V by 3 bases; bases with no gene match: 8. The CDR3 DNA sequence: TGCAGCGTTGACAAGGCCGGGACAGGGTACACTGAAGCTTTCTTT. Residues: CSVDKAGTGYTEAFF. Looking up the rest from reference TRBV29-1 and TRBJ1-1 gives the full variable domain: SAVISQKPSRDICQRGTSLTIQCQVDSQVTMMFWYRQQPGQSLTLIATANQGSEATYESGFVIDKFPISRPNLTFSTLTVSNMSPEDSSIYLCSVDKAGTGYTEAFFGQGTRLTVV.

V usage is TRBV11-3 and J usage is TRBJ2-5, with TRBD2 matching over 9 bases. Germline V CDR1 and CDR2: SGHNT, YENEEA. The V segment lost 5 bases and the J segment 5 bases; nucleotides outside the gene matches: 6. The CDR3 has 14 amino acids. This chain's CDR3 is CASSPGTSSETQYF. In DNA, the CDR3 is TGTGCCAGCAGCCCCGGGACTAGCAGCGAGACCCAGTACTTC.

This chain uses TRBV9 with TRBJ1-4; the match to TRBD1 covers 9 bases. J gave up 9 bases and V 5 bases, and 8 bases lay outside the gene matches. Germline assignment: CDR1 SGDLS and CDR2 YYNGEE. This CDR3 region has 14 residues. The CDR3 nucleotides read TGTGCCAGCAGTTCAGGGGGACAGGGACAAAAACTGTTTTTT. Amino acids: CASSSGGQGQKLFF.

This clone has more than one count but fewer than ten. The chain carries TRBV30 and TRBJ1-2, with unresolved D. The germline gives CDR1 GTSNPN, CDR2 SVGIG (reference sequence). The CDR3 totals 14 residues. V shed 2 bases and J shed 1 base, with 11 bases lying between them. This CDR3 is CAWSSGGINYGYTF. The CDR3 coding sequence is TGTGCCTGGAGTTCCGGCGGGATTAACTATGGCTACACCTTC.

This clone has a handful of counts. The V call is TRBV15, the J call TRBJ2-3; TRBD2 aligns across 10 bases. The germline V gene encodes CDR1 LNHNV and CDR2 YYDKDF (reference sequence). This CDR3 contains 16 residues. The junction had 6 bases not matched to a gene; V was cut back by 2 bases and J by 4 bases. The CDR3 bases are TGTGCCACCAGCAGACTGAGCGGGGGGGTGGCAGATACGCAGTATTTT. This codes for CATSRLSGGVADTQYF.

This clone appeared once. V usage is TRBV6-5 and J usage is TRBJ2-3; 8 bases are shared with TRBD2. CDR1 is MNHEY, CDR2 SVGAGI, per germline. Unmatched junction bases numbered 5, after V lost 6 bases and J lost 0 bases. This CDR3 spans 15 amino acids. The CDR3 here is CASSDSGASTDTQYF. The CDR3 region has the DNA TGTGCCAGCAGCGATAGCGGGGCGAGCACAGATACGCAGTATTTT.

This CDR3 is CASSSSTGPRETQYF. The CDR3 nucleotides read TGTGCCAGCAGTTCATCGACAGGGCCTCGAGAGACCCAGTACTTC. The chain employs TRBV28 and TRBJ2-5; 7 bases match TRBD1. The CDR3 consists of 15 residues. V lost 4 bases and J lost 4; bases outside the gene matches: 9. Germline CDR1 MDHEN, CDR2 SYDVKM. Together with reference TRBV28 and TRBJ2-5, the CDR3 gives the full variable domain: DVKVTQSSRYLVKRTGEKVFLECVQDMDHENMFWYRQDPGLGLRLIYFSYDVKMKEKGDIPEGYSVSREKKERFSLILESASTNQTSMYLCASSSSTGPRETQYFGPGTRLLVL.

The chain combines TRBV29-1 with TRBJ2-6, with D unresolved. CDR1 is SQVTM, CDR2 ANQGSEA, per germline. V shed 1 base and J shed 2 bases, with 9 bases lying between them. The CDR3 runs to 15 residues. The CDR3 region has the DNA TGCAGCGTTGAAGGTGGCCAAGCTGGGGCCAACGTCCTGACTTTC. Its protein is CSVEGGQAGANVLTF.

The chain couples TRBV5-6 to TRBJ2-5; 12 bases agree with TRBD2. The CDR3 loop spans 17 amino acids. The ends lost 0 bases at V and 2 bases at J; junction bases unmatched: 5. Germline V CDR1 and CDR2: SGHDT, YYEEEE. CDR3 nucleotides: TGTGCCAGCAGCTTGGACCTAGCGGGGGGGGTACAAGAGACCCAGTACTTC. Protein sequence: CASSLDLAGGVQETQYF.

This clone showed up just a few times. J is TRBJ2-3 and V is TRBV18; TRBD1 agrees at 8 bases. Germline V gene lookup returns CDR1 KGHSH and CDR2 LQKENI. The CDR3 covers 15 residues. V lost 6 bases, J lost 0 bases, and 5 bases stayed unmatched. CDR3: CASSPGTGSTDTQYF. CDR3 bases: TGTGCCAGCTCCCCCGGGACAGGAAGCACAGATACGCAGTATTTT.

The chain has TRBV29-1 and TRBJ2-5; D gene ambiguous. The CDR3 is 13 amino acids. CDR1 is SQVTM and CDR2 is ANQGSEA in the germline V gene. V lost 3 bases to trimming and J lost 2 bases, with 10 bases between them. CDR3 coding DNA: TGCAGCGTTGACGGCGGAAGACAAGAGACCCAGTACTTC. Amino acid sequence: CSVDGGRQETQYF.

This sequence joins TRBV11-2 and TRBJ2-5; 9 bases match TRBD2. The CDR3 is 16 residues long. Germline trimming cut 3 bases from V and 0 bases from J; bases unmatched to any gene: 5. In germline, CDR1 is SGHAT, CDR2 FQNNGV. The CDR3 bases are TGTGCCAGCAGCTTCCCACTAGCGGGCTACCAAGAGACCCAGTACTTC. This translates into CASSFPLAGYQETQYF.

The DNA of the CDR3 is TGCAGCGCCACAAAGGGGGCCGATGGCTACACCTTC. Translated, it gives CSATKGADGYTF. This chain connects TRBV29-1 to TRBJ1-2; the match to TRBD1 covers 7 bases. With 7 bases clipped from V and 6 bases from J, the junction kept 8 bases outside the gene matches. Germline V gene lookup returns CDR1 SQVTM and CDR2 ANQGSEA. This CDR3 has 12 amino acids.

The V and J genes are TRBV7-2 and TRBJ2-1; D is perhaps TRBD2 (5 bases). This CDR3 comprises 11 residues. V gave up 5 bases and J gave up 9 bases, with 8 bases separating them. Germline CDR1 reads SGHTA; CDR2 reads FQGNSA. As DNA, the CDR3 is TGTGCCAGCAGCCGGCTAGCTGAGCAGTTCTTC. It yields the protein CASSRLAEQFF. Drawing the rest from reference TRBV7-2 and TRBJ2-1, the complete variable domain is GAGVSQSPSNKVTEKGKDVELRCDPISGHTALYWYRQSLGQGLEFLIYFQGNSAPDKSGLPSDRFSAERTGGSVSTLTIQRTQQEDSAVYLCASSRLAEQFFGPGTRLTVL.

The chain uses TRBV19 and TRBJ1-2, with TRBD1 matching over 9 bases. Germline loops: CDR1 LNHDA, CDR2 SQIVND (reference sequence). V was clipped by 7 bases and J by 4 bases; unmatched bases: 4. The CDR3 covers 13 residues. The CDR3 nucleotides are TGTGCCAGTACGGGACAGGGTAGCTATGGCTACACCTTC. As protein: CASTGQGSYGYTF.

The chain employs TRBV28 and TRBJ2-3, with D hard to call. The V gene lost 6 bases and the J gene lost 10 bases, with 14 bases spanning the gap. The germline V gene encodes CDR1 MDHEN and CDR2 SYDVKM. The CDR3 is made up of 12 amino acids. CDR3 sequence (DNA): TGTGCCAGCAGCTTGACACACCGTTCGCAGTATTTT. Translation gives CASSLTHRSQYF.

The gene calls are TRBV2 and TRBJ1-5, with a tentative D call TRBD1 (5 bases). V was trimmed by 4 bases and J by 7 bases, leaving 17 bases between them. Per germline, CDR1 SNHLY and CDR2 FYNNEI. The CDR3 is made up of 15 amino acids. The CDR3 reads CASSGGASERQPQHF. The CDR3, as DNA: TGTGCCAGCAGTGGTGGGGCGTCCGAAAGGCAGCCCCAGCATTTT.

The chain joins TRBV7-2 to TRBJ2-1; a weak D match, TRBD1 (5 bases). CDR1 is SGHTA and CDR2 is FQGNSA in the germline V gene. V was shortened by 3 bases and J by 13 bases, with 10 bases between the two germline ends. The CDR3 contains 11 residues. DNA for the CDR3: TGTGCCAGCAGCTTGGCCCAGGGTCAGTTCTTC. Translation: CASSLAQGQFF.

The chain couples TRBV4-1 to TRBJ2-5; D remains ambiguous. The V gene lost 1 base and the J gene lost 3 bases, with 12 bases spanning the gap. CDR1 and CDR2 from the germline V gene are MGHRA and YSYEKL. The CDR3 is 15 residues long. Here the CDR3 reads CASSQAMRSKETQYF. CDR3 DNA sequence: TGCGCCAGCAGCCAAGCAATGAGAAGTAAAGAGACCCAGTACTTC.

This clone appeared a few times. This chain uses TRBV5-1 with TRBJ1-2; 8 bases map to TRBD1. The CDR3 is 14 amino acids. Per germline, CDR1 SGHRS and CDR2 YFSETQ. Germline trimming cut 4 bases from V and 10 bases from J; bases unmatched to any gene: 12. The chain's CDR3 is CASSPTGGSHDYTF. The CDR3 DNA sequence: TGCGCCAGCAGCCCCACAGGGGGGAGTCACGACTACACCTTC.